These T cell receptor beta chains were read from a single sample in a study of cytomegalovirus exposure and HLA in healthy donors. Only in-frame clones appear in the TCRdb table, and some are missing; sequencing was by immunoSEQ multiplex PCR. The sample gives about 220,000 clones, around 80% of which show up once; roughly 0.6% is in the top ten. The sequenced sample was PBMCs. The receptors here all came from a man aged 18 to 30 in good health and CMV-seronegative. The CDR3 runs from the conserved cysteine through the conserved F or W. A D gene is named only where the DNA matches it firmly. Rows may omit the clone size; those that give it use once, few, many or a size class.

J,V,length,D,size,DNA,CDR3
TRBJ1-1,TRBV29-1,13,TRBD1,few,TGCAGCGTGGGACAGCGAATGAACACTGAAGCTTTCTTT,CSVGQRMNTEAFF
TRBJ2-7,TRBV6-5,15,TRBD2,few,TGTGCCAGCAGTTTCCTAGCGGGTAGCTCCTACGAGCAGTACTTC,CASSFLAGSSYEQYF
TRBJ1-3,TRBV30,12,-,-,TGTGCCTGGAGTGTATCAGGAAACACCATATATTTT,CAWSVSGNTIYF
TRBJ2-5,TRBV18,11,-,once,TGTGCCAGCTCACCATCGGAGACCCAGTACTTC,CASSPSETQYF
TRBJ2-5,TRBV14,15,-,-,TGTGCCAGCAGCCAAGTGGCTGCAACCCAAGAGACCCAGTACTTC,CASSQVAATQETQYF
TRBJ2-1,TRBV2,15,-,-,TGTGCCAGCAGTGAAGCGGGAGTGAGGTACAATGAGCAGTTCTTC,CASSEAGVRYNEQFF
TRBJ2-1,TRBV10-1,15,-,-,TGCGCCAGCAGTGAGTTTGGACGAGACTACGATGAGCAGTTCTTC,CASSEFGRDYDEQFF
TRBJ1-2,TRBV28,15,TRBD1,-,TGTGCCAGCAGATCAACAGGGGGCGGGAACTATGGCTACACCTTC,CASRSTGGGNYGYTF
TRBJ2-3,TRBV5-4,15,TRBD2,-,TGTGCCAGCAGCTTTAGCGGGAGTGTGGCAGATACGCAGTATTTT,CASSFSGSVADTQYF
TRBJ2-7,TRBV27,14,TRBD2,-,TGTGCCAGCAGTGGACTAGCGGTCGCCTACGAGCAGTACTTC,CASSGLAVAYEQYF
TRBJ1-5,TRBV5-8,13,TRBD1,-,TGTGCCAGCAGCCTGGACAGGTACCAGCCCCAGCATTTT,CASSLDRYQPQHF
TRBJ2-7,TRBV12-5,13,-,few,TGTGCTAGTGGTTCCCCTGACTACTTCGAGCAGTACTTC,CASGSPDYFEQYF
TRBJ1-3,TRBV13,16,-,-,TGTGCCAGCAGCTTAGAGGGACTTACCTCTGGAAACACCATATATTTT,CASSLEGLTSGNTIYF
TRBJ2-7,TRBV10-3,14,TRBD1,-,TGTGCCATCAGTGACCAGGGACAGACCTACGAGCAGTACTTC,CAISDQGQTYEQYF
TRBJ2-1,TRBV9,14,-,-,TGTGCCAGCAGCGTAGTTCCAGGGAACAATGAGCAGTTCTTC,CASSVVPGNNEQFF
TRBJ2-5,TRBV28,14,TRBD1,-,TGTGCCAGCAGTTTATGGGGCAGGGGGGAGACCCAGTACTTC,CASSLWGRGETQYF
TRBJ2-5,TRBV10-3,14,TRBD2,once,TGTGCCATCAGTCTAGCGGGAGGTTTGGAGACCCAGTACTTC,CAISLAGGLETQYF
TRBJ2-1,TRBV6-4,15,-,-,TGTGCCAGCAGTGTAGGGGGAGTCTCCTACAATGAGCAGTTCTTC,CASSVGGVSYNEQFF
TRBJ2-7,TRBV5-6,11,-,-,TGTGCCAGCAGCTTGCGAGCGGACAGAACCTTC,CASSLRADRTF
TRBJ2-7,TRBV7-2,16,-,-,TGTGCCAGCAGCCCGCCTATGGGGGCGGGCTCCTACGAGCAGTACTTC,CASSPPMGAGSYEQYF
TRBJ2-3,TRBV6-1,12,-,-,TGTGCCAGCAGGAAAGGACAAAATACGCAGTATTTT,CASRKGQNTQYF
TRBJ2-5,TRBV2,17,TRBD2,once,TGTGCCAGCAGTGGGGGGCTTGGGAGCGGGAGCGGAGAGACCCAGTACTTC,CASSGGLGSGSGETQYF
TRBJ2-5,TRBV9,17,TRBD2,-,TGTGCCAGCAGCGTAGGACTAGCGGGAGAGGTGTGGGAGACCCAGTACTTC,CASSVGLAGEVWETQYF
TRBJ2-2,TRBV28,13,-,-,TGTGCCAGTAGTAGCGGAAACACCGGGGAGCTGTTTTTT,CASSSGNTGELFF
TRBJ2-1,TRBV20-1,11,TRBD1,-,TGCAGTGCCGGGACAGACAATGAGCAGTTCTTC,CSAGTDNEQFF
TRBJ2-3,TRBV5-1,14,TRBD1,-,TGCGCCAGCAGCGGACAGGGGGGTTCAGATACGCAGTATTTT,CASSGQGGSDTQYF
TRBJ2-7,TRBV9,14,-,few,TGTGCCAGCAGCGTAGGCGGTACCACCTACGAGCAGTACTTC,CASSVGGTTYEQYF
TRBJ2-1,TRBV2,14,TRBD2,-,TGTGCCAGCAGTCGACTAGCGGGCGACAATGAGCAGTTCTTC,CASSRLAGDNEQFF
TRBJ2-7,TRBV2,16,TRBD2,-,TGTGCCAGCAGTGGACCGACTAGCGGGATCTCCTACGAGCAGTACTTC,CASSGPTSGISYEQYF
TRBJ1-5,TRBV5-5,15,-,-,TGTGCCAGCAGCTTGGAACAGGGTTTAGGTCAGCCCCAGCATTTT,CASSLEQGLGQPQHF
TRBJ1-2,TRBV2,14,-,few,TGTGCCAGCAGTGAAAGTGGGGGGGCGCAGGGCTACACCTTC,CASSESGGAQGYTF
TRBJ2-3,TRBV7-3,13,-,-,TGTGCCAGCAGCTTACGCGTGGTAGATACGCAGTATTTT,CASSLRVVDTQYF
TRBJ1-4,TRBV27,16,-,few,TGTGCCAGCAGTTTAGTCAGGGTGGCAACTAATGAAAAACTGTTTTTT,CASSLVRVATNEKLFF
TRBJ2-1,TRBV13,15,TRBD2,-,TGTGCCAGCAGCTTAGACGGGAGGGGTTTAAATGAGCAGTTCTTC,CASSLDGRGLNEQFF
TRBJ1-2,TRBV7-9,13,-,-,TGTGCCAGCAGCTTAGCTCCCGGGGATGGCTACACCTTC,CASSLAPGDGYTF
TRBJ2-5,TRBV28,14,-,-,TGTGCCAGCAGTTTATACAGGGATCTGGAGACCCAGTACTTC,CASSLYRDLETQYF
TRBJ1-2,TRBV6-1,11,-,-,TGTGCCACCGCGGAAATGGGTGGCTACACCTTC,CATAEMGGYTF
TRBJ1-4,TRBV2,15,TRBD1,-,TGTGCCAGCAGGGGACAGGGGAAGGATCGTGAAAAACTGTTTTTT,CASRGQGKDREKLFF
TRBJ1-4,TRBV28,16,-,-,TGTGCCAGCAGTCAGGACAGACTCCTCTCTCGTGGGAAACTGTTTTTT,CASSQDRLLSRGKLFF
TRBJ1-5,TRBV28,17,-,-,TGTGCCAGCAGTCCCTCAGGGGCCGGGGAAAACAATCAGCCCCAGCATTTT,CASSPSGAGENNQPQHF
TRBJ1-1,TRBV7-9,14,-,-,TGTGCCAGCAGCTCACCGGGGGGGAACACTGAAGCTTTCTTT,CASSSPGGNTEAFF
TRBJ2-6,TRBV30,19,TRBD1,few,TGTGCCTGGAGTGCTCTCCGGGACAGGGCTTCGTCTGGGGCCAACGTCCTGACTTTC,CAWSALRDRASSGANVLTF
TRBJ1-5,TRBV7-2,13,-,-,TGTGCCAGCAGCTTAGCTTCCTCTCAGCCCCAGCATTTT,CASSLASSQPQHF
TRBJ2-5,TRBV7-9,15,TRBD1,-,TGTGCCAGCAGCTTAGGACAGGGAGTTTCGGAGACCCAGTACTTC,CASSLGQGVSETQYF
TRBJ2-2,TRBV7-2,14,-,few,TGTGCCAGCAGCTTAGCTTTCGGTTCCGGGGAGCTGTTTTTT,CASSLAFGSGELFF
TRBJ2-5,TRBV9,15,-,-,TGTGCCAGCAGCGTAGAGGGCAGGGTCCCAGAGACCCAGTACTTC,CASSVEGRVPETQYF
TRBJ2-5,TRBV5-1,13,-,-,TGCGCCAGCAGCTTGAACAGTCAAGAGACCCAGTACTTC,CASSLNSQETQYF
TRBJ1-5,TRBV2,14,TRBD1,-,TGTGCCAGCAGGCCCGGGACAGGCACTCAGCCCCAGCATTTT,CASRPGTGTQPQHF
TRBJ1-1,TRBV28,15,TRBD1,few,TGTGCCAGCAGTTCCCAACAGGGGGCAAGAACTGAAGCTTTCTTT,CASSSQQGARTEAFF
TRBJ2-1,TRBV5-1,16,TRBD2,-,TGCGCCAGCAGCTTGGAAGCGAGCGGGAAATACAATGAGCAGTTCTTC,CASSLEASGKYNEQFF
TRBJ2-2,TRBV7-3,15,TRBD1,-,TGTGCCAGCAGTCTACAGGGGCCGAACACCGGGGAGCTGTTTTTT,CASSLQGPNTGELFF
TRBJ2-7,TRBV6-6,14,TRBD1,-,TGTGCCAGCAGGAACCGGGACAGAACCTACGAGCAGTACTTC,CASRNRDRTYEQYF
TRBJ1-5,TRBV6-5,14,-,-,TGTGCCAGCAGTTACATGGGGGGGGCTCAGCCCCAGCATTTT,CASSYMGGAQPQHF
TRBJ2-7,TRBV9,17,TRBD1,-,TGTGCCAGCAGCGGGGTGAGGGACAGGCAATTCTCCTACGAGCAGTACTTC,CASSGVRDRQFSYEQYF
TRBJ2-3,TRBV7-2,16,TRBD2,-,TGTGCCAGCAGCCCCCAGCCTAGCGGGATTGGGGATACGCAGTATTTT,CASSPQPSGIGDTQYF
TRBJ1-2,TRBV30,15,-,-,TGTGCCTGGAGTGTCCCCGCCCGAGGGCTCTATGGCTACACCTTC,CAWSVPARGLYGYTF
TRBJ2-1,TRBV7-6,17,TRBD2,-,TGTGCCAGCAGCTTAGGCCCCCTGAGGACTAGCGACAATGAGCAGTTCTTC,CASSLGPLRTSDNEQFF